Below, 18 T cell receptor beta chains from the same sample are listed, as sequenced in a study of blood T cells in healthy people across ages (dated by TCRdb to between 2014 and 2017). Library prep was done by 5' RACE. Instrument on record: Illumina HiSeq 2500. A second about 7 to 12 cycle PCR used a sample-barcoded 5' primer and a J-beta primer mix. TCRdb reprocessing: public reads trimmed at Q25 with fastp, clones called with MiXCR, in-frame beta chains kept. All rows with the same CDR3 protein become a single entry with the most common DNA and genes. Across this sample there are about 1.8 million distinct CDR3 sequences, with less than 50% seen only once. Over 2% of the sample comes from the top ten. The sample comprised blood. Receptors originate from a woman in her 40s in good health.

This clonotype was found a few times. V is TRBV28 and J is TRBJ2-3, with a weak D call TRBD2 (6 bases). From germline, CDR1 is MDHEN and CDR2 SYDVKM. The CDR3 is made up of 14 amino acids. Trimming took off 3 bases at V and 5 bases at J, with 12 bases between the two ends. The DNA of the CDR3 is TGTGCCAGCAGTTTTCCAACTAGCCAAGATACGCAGTATTTT. This sequence encodes CASSFPTSQDTQYF.

In nucleotides, the CDR3 is TGCGCCAGCAGCCGCCTCCCGGGACAGGGGGCTGGGACTGAAGCTTTCTTT. This encodes CASSRLPGQGAGTEAFF. The chain links TRBV5-1 to TRBJ1-1; 12 positions agree with TRBD1. The CDR3 runs 17 residues. Germline lookup yields CDR1 SGHRS and CDR2 YFSETQ. Trimming removed 4 bases from V and 5 bases from J; junction bases left unmatched: 12.

CDR3: CASSLRGAHGYTF. CDR3 DNA sequence: TGCGCCAGCAGCTTGAGGGGGGCCCATGGCTACACCTTC. The gene calls are TRBV5-1 and TRBJ1-2; D perhaps matches TRBD1 (6 bases). This CDR3 is 13 amino acids long. The V end was cut by 1 base, the J end by 6 bases, with 10 bases between. The V gene's germline CDR1 is SGHRS and CDR2 YFSETQ.

This sequence joins TRBV6-1 and TRBJ2-3; 8 nucleotides align to TRBD1. Germline-derived CDR1 and CDR2 are MNHNS and SASEGT. Trimming took 5 bases from V and 2 from J; bases not matched to a gene: 18. CDR3 length: 19 residues. The CDR3 DNA is TGTGCCAGCAGTCAAACCCCCCGGGACAGGAAGGACCTCACAGATACGCAGTATTTT. Its protein is CASSQTPRDRKDLTDTQYF.

There are a few counts of this clonotype. The chain has TRBV27 and TRBJ1-1, with TRBD1 identical over 9 bases. Germline CDR1 MNHEY, CDR2 SMNVEV (reference sequence). The V and J ends lost 6 bases and 4 bases, in that order; junction bases with no gene match: 12. This CDR3 is 16 amino acids long. The CDR3 DNA reads as TGTGCCAGCAGGAATGGACAGGGGAAAGCTGGCACTGAAGCTTTCTTT. This encodes CASRNGQGKAGTEAFF.

V gene TRBV6-2 or TRBV6-3 combines with J gene TRBJ2-6, with 9 bases matching TRBD1. The CDR3 is 15 amino acids. V was clipped by 7 bases and J by 0 bases; unmatched bases: 1. Germline loops: CDR1 MNHEY, CDR2 SVGEGT. In nucleotides, the CDR3 is TGTGCCAGCATGACAGGGGGCTCTGGGGCCAACGTCCTGACTTTC. It yields the protein CASMTGGSGANVLTF.

The rearrangement joins TRBV5-5 to TRBJ1-5; TRBD1 matches at 7 bases. The CDR3 runs to 15 residues. The germline gives CDR1 SGHKS, CDR2 YYEKEE (reference sequence). V dropped 4 bases and J dropped 0; count of bases not matched to a gene: 4. CDR3 coding DNA: TGTGCCAGCAGCCCGGGGACAGTTAGCAATCAGCCCCAGCATTTT. It codes for CASSPGTVSNQPQHF.

The rearrangement links TRBV28 to TRBJ1-5, with D uncertain. Germline loops: CDR1 MDHEN, CDR2 SYDVKM. This CDR3 has 14 residues. The germline V and J ends were trimmed by 11 bases and 0 bases, with 14 bases remaining between them. DNA of the CDR3: TGTGCCTCCGTCGATACAGCTAGCAATCAGCCCCAGCATTTT. This gives the protein CASVDTASNQPQHF.

The rearrangement uses TRBV5-1 and TRBJ2-5; 12 bases agree with TRBD1. The CDR3 has 17 amino acids. With V trimmed by 3 bases and J by 5 bases, 11 bases remained unmatched. Germline V gene sequence: CDR1 SGHRS, CDR2 YFSETQ. The CDR3 protein is CASSSFPGQGAGETQYF. The CDR3 nucleotides read TGCGCCAGCAGCTCCTTTCCGGGACAGGGGGCCGGGGAGACCCAGTACTTC.

The chain uses TRBV20-1 and TRBJ2-3; 9 bases match TRBD2. The length of the CDR3 is 15 residues. Germline CDR1 is DFQATT and CDR2 is SNEGSKA (reference sequence). V gave up 4 bases and J gave up 2 bases; unmatched junction bases: 7. CDR3 in amino acids: CSATRLAANTDTQYF. The CDR3 DNA reads as TGCAGTGCTACCCGACTAGCGGCGAACACAGATACGCAGTATTTT.

The V gene is TRBV2, the J gene TRBJ2-6, with 7 bases lining up with TRBD2. Germline CDR1 SNHLY, CDR2 FYNNEI. The CDR3 runs 16 residues. The trim removed 7 bases at V and 0 bases at J, leaving 6 bases unmatched. The CDR3 sequence is CASTGRRVSGANVLTF. Here the CDR3 DNA reads TGTGCCAGCACCGGGAGGAGGGTCTCTGGGGCCAACGTCCTGACTTTC.

This clonotype was detected many times. V is TRBV20-1 and J is TRBJ1-5, with no clear D. The germline V gene encodes CDR1 DFQATT and CDR2 SNEGSKA (reference sequence). The CDR3 contains 12 residues. V was pared by 1 base and J by 2 bases, with 3 bases between. The CDR3, as DNA: TGCAGTGCTAGAGGGGGCAATCAGCCCCAGCATTTT. It encodes CSARGGNQPQHF.

The chain couples TRBV28 to TRBJ1-2; D gene uncertain. This CDR3 region has 11 residues. The V and J ends lost 7 bases and 6 bases respectively, with 9 bases between them. Germline CDR1 and CDR2: MDHEN and SYDVKM. In DNA, the CDR3 is TGTGCCAGCACCGGGCTAGATGGCTACACCTTC. Amino acids: CASTGLDGYTF.

The sample holds a few counts of this clonotype. This CDR3 reads CASAWSNEQFF. DNA for the CDR3: TGCGCCAGCGCCTGGAGCAATGAGCAGTTCTTC. The chain is built from TRBV5-1 and TRBJ2-1, with D unclear. The CDR3 is made up of 11 amino acids. Germline-derived CDR1 and CDR2 are SGHRS and YFSETQ. Trimming left V 7 bases short and J 6 bases short, with 8 bases between.

This rearrangement joins TRBV11-2 to TRBJ2-5; possibly TRBD1 or TRBD2 for D (5 bases each). Germline CDR1 and CDR2: SGHAT and FQNNGV. V was cut by 6 bases and J by 7 bases, with 27 bases left in between. The CDR3 covers 17 residues. Here the CDR3 DNA reads TGTGCCAGCAGAGCTTATCCAGGACGGGACCCCAGACCGACCCAGTACTTC. It translates to CASRAYPGRDPRPTQYF. Combining the CDR3 with reference TRBV11-2 and TRBJ2-5 gives the whole variable domain EAGVAQSPRYKIIEKRQSVAFWCNPISGHATLYWYQQILGQGPKLLIQFQNNGVVDDSQLPKDRFSAERLKGVDSTLKIQPAKLEDSAVYLCASRAYPGRDPRPTQYFGPGTRLLVL.

The chain links TRBV29-1 to TRBJ2-3, with TRBD2 matching over 8 bases. The CDR3 extends over 20 amino acids. J gave up 6 bases and V 6 bases, and 29 bases lay outside the gene matches. Germline values: CDR1 SQVTM, CDR2 ANQGSEA. CDR3 residues: CSVSATAGWGGTGGPDTQYF. CDR3 DNA sequence: TGCAGCGTATCTGCCACCGCCGGATGGGGTGGTACGGGGGGGCCGGATACGCAGTATTTT.

In DNA form, the CDR3 reads TGTGCCAGCAGCTTAGCGGGTCCAGGGGGTGTCACTGAAGCTTTCTTT. It specifies CASSLAGPGGVTEAFF. The chain uses TRBV7-2 and TRBJ1-1; 7 nucleotides line up with TRBD1. Germline CDR1 SGHTA, CDR2 FQGNSA. This CDR3 has 16 amino acids. V was pared by 0 bases and J by 4 bases, with 8 bases of the junction left unmatched.

The chain carries TRBV6-2 or TRBV6-3 and TRBJ2-7; D is unresolved. The V gene lost 5 bases and the J gene lost 3 bases, with 8 bases spanning the gap. Germline assignment: CDR1 MNHEY and CDR2 SVGEGT. This CDR3 spans 12 amino acids. The CDR3 region is CASSVNGYEQYF. The CDR3 nucleotides are TGTGCCAGCAGTGTGAACGGCTACGAGCAGTACTTC.